The rows below give T cell receptor beta chains drawn from one sample of a study of post-analysis software for immune sequencing data. TCRdb independently ran MiXCR on the PCR reads; one entry per CDR3 protein. Among about 430,000 distinct CDR3 sequences listed, less than 40% were seen once. Sample: blood. The receptors here all came from a girl aged 2 to 9 with multiple sclerosis. CDR3s leave out the opening cysteine and the closing phenylalanine or tryptophan. Fields, in order: J gene, V gene, CDR3 protein.

>TRBJ1-4|TRBV5-1
ASSLGEGFEKLF
>TRBJ1-4|TRBV20-1
SAHRAEKLF
>TRBJ2-7|TRBV3-1
ASSQGGASGRGNEQY
>TRBJ2-4|TRBV20-1
SAGDDGYAFAKNIQY
>TRBJ2-1|TRBV28
ASSFAQVHNEQF
>TRBJ1-5|TRBV3-1
ASSDSPRQPQH
>TRBJ1-1|TRBV6-5
ASSSDRVTEAF
>TRBJ1-5|TRBV5-5
ASSLVMWGGNRPQH
>TRBJ1-5|TRBV12-3/TRBV12-4
ASSPIYGSNQPQH
>TRBJ1-3|TRBV9
ASSVAGSSGNTIY
>TRBJ2-3|TRBV3-1
ASSQPFGSTDTQY
>TRBJ2-7|TRBV7-8
ASSEEGTASYEQY
>TRBJ1-6|TRBV5-1
ASSLVIQQRGSPLH
>NA|TRBV10-3
AISGKGGEQY
>TRBJ2-7|TRBV7-6
ASSPGPRGEQY
>TRBJ2-1|TRBV9
ASSVSGGTSGSYNEQF
>TRBJ1-5|TRBV5-1
ASSFGGEHQPQH
>TRBJ2-5|TRBV7-2
ASSLARTTKETQY